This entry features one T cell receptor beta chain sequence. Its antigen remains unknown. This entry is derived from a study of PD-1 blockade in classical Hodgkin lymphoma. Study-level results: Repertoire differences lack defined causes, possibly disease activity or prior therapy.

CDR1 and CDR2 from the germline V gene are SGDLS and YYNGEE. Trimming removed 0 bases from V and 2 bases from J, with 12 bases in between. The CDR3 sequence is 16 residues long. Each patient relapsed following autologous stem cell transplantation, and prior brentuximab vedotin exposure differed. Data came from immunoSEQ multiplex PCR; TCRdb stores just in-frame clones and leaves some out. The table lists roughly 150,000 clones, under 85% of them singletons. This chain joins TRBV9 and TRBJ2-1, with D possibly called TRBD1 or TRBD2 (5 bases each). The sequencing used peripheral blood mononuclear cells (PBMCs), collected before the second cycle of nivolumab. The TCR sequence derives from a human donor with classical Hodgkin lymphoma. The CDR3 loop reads CASSVGGDSPYNEQFF. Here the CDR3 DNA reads TGTGCCAGCAGCGTAGGAGGGGATAGCCCCTACAATGAGCAGTTCTTC.